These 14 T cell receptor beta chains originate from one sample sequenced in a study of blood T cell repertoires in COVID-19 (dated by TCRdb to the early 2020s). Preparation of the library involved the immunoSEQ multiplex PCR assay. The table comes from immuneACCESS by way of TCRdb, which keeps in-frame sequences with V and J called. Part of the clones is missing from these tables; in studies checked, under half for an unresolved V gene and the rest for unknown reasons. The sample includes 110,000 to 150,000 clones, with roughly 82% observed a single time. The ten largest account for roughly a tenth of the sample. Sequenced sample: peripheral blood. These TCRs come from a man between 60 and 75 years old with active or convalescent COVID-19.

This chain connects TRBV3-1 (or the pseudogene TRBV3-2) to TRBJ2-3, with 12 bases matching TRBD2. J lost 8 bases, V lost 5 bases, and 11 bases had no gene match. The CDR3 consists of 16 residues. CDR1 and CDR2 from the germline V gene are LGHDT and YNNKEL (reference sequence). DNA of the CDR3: TGTGCCAGCAGCTTAGGACTAGCGGGATATTCAGGTACGCAGTATTTT. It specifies CASSLGLAGYSGTQYF.

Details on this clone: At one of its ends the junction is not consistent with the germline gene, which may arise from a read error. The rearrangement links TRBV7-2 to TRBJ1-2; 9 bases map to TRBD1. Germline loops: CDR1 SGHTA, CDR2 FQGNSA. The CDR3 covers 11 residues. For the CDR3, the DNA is TGTGCCAGCAGCTCTTGGACAGGGGCTCACTTC. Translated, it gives CASSSWTGAHF.

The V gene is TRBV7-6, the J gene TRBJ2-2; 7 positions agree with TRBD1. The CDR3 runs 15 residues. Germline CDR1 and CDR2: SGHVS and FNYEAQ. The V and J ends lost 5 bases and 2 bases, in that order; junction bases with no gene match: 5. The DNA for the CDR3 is TGTGCCAGCAGCCTGACAGGGCGAAACACCGGGGAGCTGTTTTTT. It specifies CASSLTGRNTGELFF.

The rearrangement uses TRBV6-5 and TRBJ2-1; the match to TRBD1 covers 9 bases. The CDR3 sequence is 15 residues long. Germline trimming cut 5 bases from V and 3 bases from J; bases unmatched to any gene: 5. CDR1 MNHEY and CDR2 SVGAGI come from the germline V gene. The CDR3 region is CASSRRGQGYNEQFF. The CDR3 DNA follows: TGTGCCAGCAGTCGAAGGGGACAGGGCTACAATGAGCAGTTCTTC.

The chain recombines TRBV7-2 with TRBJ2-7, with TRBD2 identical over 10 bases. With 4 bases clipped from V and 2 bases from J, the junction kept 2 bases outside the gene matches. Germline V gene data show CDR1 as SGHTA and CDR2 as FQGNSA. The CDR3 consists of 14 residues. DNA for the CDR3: TGTGCCAGCAGCTCCCTAGCGGGGGCCTACGAGCAGTACTTC. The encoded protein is CASSSLAGAYEQYF.

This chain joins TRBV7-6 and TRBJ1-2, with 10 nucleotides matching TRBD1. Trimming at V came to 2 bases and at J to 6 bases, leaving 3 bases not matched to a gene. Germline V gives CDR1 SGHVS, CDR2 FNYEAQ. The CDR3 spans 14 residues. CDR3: CASSLIGTGDGYTF. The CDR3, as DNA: TGTGCCAGCAGCTTAATTGGGACAGGGGATGGCTACACCTTC. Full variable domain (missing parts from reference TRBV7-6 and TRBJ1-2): GAGVSQSPRYKVTKRGQDVALRCDPISGHVSLYWYRQALGQGPEFLTYFNYEAQQDKSGLPNDRFSAERPEGSISTLTIQRTEQRDSAMYRCASSLIGTGDGYTFGSGTRLTVV.

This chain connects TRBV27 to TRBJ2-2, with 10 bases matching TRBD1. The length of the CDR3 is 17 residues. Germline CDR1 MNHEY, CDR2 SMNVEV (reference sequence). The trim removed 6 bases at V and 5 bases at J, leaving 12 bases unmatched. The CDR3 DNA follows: TGTGCCAGCAGAACCATGGGACAGGGGCAGAGAACCGGGGAGCTGTTTTTT. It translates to CASRTMGQGQRTGELFF.

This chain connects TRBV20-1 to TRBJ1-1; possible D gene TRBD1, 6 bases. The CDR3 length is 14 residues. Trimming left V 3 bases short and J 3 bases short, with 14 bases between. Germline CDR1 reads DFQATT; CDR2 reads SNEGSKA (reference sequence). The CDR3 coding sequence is TGCAGTGCTAGTTTTTCTACAGGGTACACTGAAGCTTTCTTT. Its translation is CSASFSTGYTEAFF.

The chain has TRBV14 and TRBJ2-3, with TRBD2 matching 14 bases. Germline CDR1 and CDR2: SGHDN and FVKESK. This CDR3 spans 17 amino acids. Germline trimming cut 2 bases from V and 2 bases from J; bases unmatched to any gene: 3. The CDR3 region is CASSQLTSGRATDTQYF. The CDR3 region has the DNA TGTGCCAGCAGCCAATTGACTAGCGGGAGGGCCACAGATACGCAGTATTTT.

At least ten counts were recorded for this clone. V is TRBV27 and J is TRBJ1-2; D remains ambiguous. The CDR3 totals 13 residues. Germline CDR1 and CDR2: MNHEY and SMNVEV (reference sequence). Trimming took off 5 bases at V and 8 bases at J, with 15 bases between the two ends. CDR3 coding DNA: TGTGCCAGCAGTCCCACCCTAGCCGCGGGCTACACCTTC. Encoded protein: CASSPTLAAGYTF.

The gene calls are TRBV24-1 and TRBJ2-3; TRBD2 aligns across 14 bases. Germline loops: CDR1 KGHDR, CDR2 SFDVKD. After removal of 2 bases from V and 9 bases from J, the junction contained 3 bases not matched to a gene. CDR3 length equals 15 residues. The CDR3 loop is CATSDSGTSGRTQYF. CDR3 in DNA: TGTGCCACCAGTGATTCCGGGACTAGCGGGAGAACGCAGTATTTT.

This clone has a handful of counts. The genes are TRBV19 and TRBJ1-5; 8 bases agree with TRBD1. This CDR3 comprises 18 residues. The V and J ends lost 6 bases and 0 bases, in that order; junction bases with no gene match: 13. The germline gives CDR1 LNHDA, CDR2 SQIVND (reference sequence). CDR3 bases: TGTGCCAGTAGAAGAAACCGCGGACAGGGCTATAGCAATCAGCCCCAGCATTTT. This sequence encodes CASRRNRGQGYSNQPQHF.

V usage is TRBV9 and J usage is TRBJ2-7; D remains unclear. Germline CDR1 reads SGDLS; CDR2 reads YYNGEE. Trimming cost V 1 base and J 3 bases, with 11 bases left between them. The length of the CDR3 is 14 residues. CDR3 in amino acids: CASSVSNNGYEQYF. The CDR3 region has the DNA TGTGCCAGCAGCGTAAGCAATAACGGCTACGAGCAGTACTTC.

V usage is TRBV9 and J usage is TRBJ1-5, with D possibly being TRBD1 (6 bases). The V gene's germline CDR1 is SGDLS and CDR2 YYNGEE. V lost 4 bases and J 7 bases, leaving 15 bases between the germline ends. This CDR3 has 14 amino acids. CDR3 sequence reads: CASSPNPQGQPQHF. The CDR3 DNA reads TGTGCCAGCAGCCCTAACCCACAGGGCCAGCCCCAGCATTTT.